Presented here are 19 T cell receptor beta chains from one specimen sequenced in a study of OX40 agonist ivuxolimab in advanced cancers. Sequencing was performed with immunoSEQ multiplex PCR; in TCRdb, only in-frame clones are kept and a portion is missing. This sample has about 53,000 clones, with 84% found just once. The source was CD4+ or CD8+ T cells sorted from blood, collected in a trial of the OX40 agonist ivuxolimab. Source of these receptors: an adult with an advanced solid tumor such as melanoma, head and neck, liver or kidney cancer.

This rearrangement joins TRBV4-1 to TRBJ2-1; D is ambiguous. V was pared by 0 bases and J by 4 bases, with 10 bases between. The CDR3 has 15 residues. Germline-derived CDR1 and CDR2 are MGHRA and YSYEKL. The CDR3 here is CASSQEVAQYNEQFF. For the CDR3, the DNA is TGCGCCAGCAGCCAAGAAGTAGCCCAATACAATGAGCAGTTCTTC.

The chain is built from TRBV7-9 and TRBJ2-1, with 10 nucleotides matching TRBD2. Trimming at V came to 4 bases and at J to 8 bases, leaving 8 bases not matched to a gene. The germline V gene has CDR1 SEHNR and CDR2 FQNEAQ (reference sequence). The CDR3 length is 15 residues. CDR3 region: CASSSTGTSDHEQFF. In DNA, the CDR3 is TGTGCCAGCAGCTCCACCGGGACTAGCGACCATGAGCAGTTCTTC.

The chain is built from TRBV19 and TRBJ2-7; D could derive from TRBD1 or TRBD2 (5 bases each). The germline V gene encodes CDR1 LNHDA and CDR2 SQIVND (reference sequence). The V end lost 4 bases, the J end lost 6 bases, and 13 bases lay between the germline ends. This CDR3 region has 13 residues. CDR3 nucleotides: TGTGCCAGTAGTACCTCTAGAGGGGCCGAGCAGTACTTC. Translation: CASSTSRGAEQYF.

The rearrangement joins TRBV5-1 to TRBJ1-3; TRBD1 matches 8 bases. Germline trimming cut 2 bases from V and 0 bases from J; bases unmatched to any gene: 7. CDR3 size: 17 residues. CDR1 and CDR2 (germline): SGHRS, YFSETQ. The CDR3 protein is CASSFNPGQDSGNTIYF. The CDR3 DNA reads as TGCGCCAGCAGCTTTAACCCGGGACAGGACTCTGGAAACACCATATATTTT.

The chain recombines TRBV6-1 with TRBJ1-5; D is undetermined. CDR1 is MNHNS, CDR2 SASEGT, per germline. V shed 6 bases and J shed 11 bases, with 17 bases lying between them. This CDR3 region has 13 residues. This CDR3 is CASRAGSGSTQHF. The CDR3 nucleotides are TGTGCCAGCAGGGCTGGTTCGGGGAGCACCCAGCATTTT.

This chain uses TRBV7-8 with TRBJ2-5; TRBD1 agrees at 11 bases. The CDR3 length is 17 residues. Germline CDR1 is SGHVS and CDR2 is FQNEAQ. With V trimmed by 5 bases and J by 4 bases, 12 bases remained unmatched. CDR3 bases: TGTGCCAGCAGCCGAATCGGCGGGACAGGGGGTTCAGAGACCCAGTACTTC. Its translation is CASSRIGGTGGSETQYF.

The chain couples TRBV2 to TRBJ2-3; D not certain. Germline V gene lookup returns CDR1 SNHLY and CDR2 FYNNEI. V lost 3 bases and J lost 2, with 6 bases in between. The CDR3 totals 13 residues. CDR3 sequence: CASSDPPTDTQYF. The CDR3 nucleotides are TGTGCCAGCAGTGACCCCCCCACAGATACGCAGTATTTT.

This clone was seen a few times. The rearrangement uses TRBV19 and TRBJ1-6; 7 nucleotides line up with TRBD1. In germline, CDR1 is LNHDA, CDR2 SQIVND (reference sequence). This CDR3 is 13 amino acids long. Losses at the gene ends were 7 bases for V and 7 bases for J; bases not matched to a gene: 4. The DNA of the CDR3 is TGTGCCAGTACGGGACAGCCGAATTCACCCCTCCACTTT. Its protein product is CASTGQPNSPLHF.

This chain links TRBV6-5 with TRBJ1-4; D possibly corresponds to TRBD1 (5 bases). The germline gives CDR1 MNHEY, CDR2 SVGAGI. Trimming removed 5 bases at V and 3 bases at J, with 13 bases between. This CDR3 spans 15 amino acids. CDR3: CASSTYRSSNEKLFF. The CDR3 bases are TGTGCCAGCAGTACCTACAGGAGCTCTAATGAAAAACTGTTTTTT.

The chain carries TRBV9 and TRBJ1-4; no clear D gene. Trimming took off 4 bases at V and 8 bases at J, with 9 bases between the two ends. The germline V gene has CDR1 SGDLS and CDR2 YYNGEE. This CDR3 is 12 amino acids long. The CDR3 coding sequence is TGTGCCAGCAGCTTATCGGGGGAAAAACTGTTTTTT. Translating it yields CASSLSGEKLFF.

This clone was recorded a few times. This chain joins TRBV5-1 and TRBJ2-3; 8 bases agree with TRBD2. The CDR3 runs to 15 residues. Losses at the gene ends were 0 bases for V and 4 bases for J; bases not matched to a gene: 4. Germline CDR1 is SGHRS and CDR2 is YFSETQ. The CDR3 here is CASSLAGGVADTQYF. CDR3 DNA sequence: TGCGCCAGCAGCTTGGCCGGGGGGGTAGCAGATACGCAGTATTTT.

This chain connects TRBV11-3 to TRBJ2-1; D remains ambiguous. Germline CDR1 reads SGHNT; CDR2 reads YENEEA. The CDR3 is 12 residues long. The V end lost 6 bases, the J end lost 7 bases, and 10 bases lay between the germline ends. CDR3 sequence reads: CASSGQLNEQFF. In DNA, the CDR3 is TGTGCCAGCAGTGGGCAGTTAAATGAGCAGTTCTTC.

The chain joins TRBV21-1 to TRBJ2-4. TRBV21-1 is shown as a pseudogene. The CDR3 consists of 15 residues. The chain's CDR3 is CASRRLQQRKNIQYF. CDR3 DNA: TGTGCCAGCAGGAGGCTACAGCAAAGAAAAAACATTCAGTACTTC.

V and J are TRBV9 and TRBJ2-3; 9 nucleotides line up with TRBD2. Unmatched junction bases numbered 6, after V lost 2 bases and J lost 5 bases. The CDR3 has 15 amino acids. Germline V CDR1 and CDR2: SGDLS, YYNGEE. CDR3 region: CASSVSGRAGDTQYF. The CDR3 nucleotides are TGTGCCAGCAGCGTTAGCGGGAGAGCCGGAGATACGCAGTATTTT.

The CDR3 DNA reads as TGTGCCAGCAGCCCCGCGGGGGGCACTGAAGCTTTCTTT. This encodes CASSPAGGTEAFF. This sequence joins TRBV7-2 and TRBJ1-1; D perhaps matches TRBD1 (5 bases). Trimming left V 5 bases short and J 4 bases short, with 11 bases between. Germline V lookup: CDR1 SGHTA, CDR2 FQGNSA. The CDR3 has 13 residues.

The genes are TRBV9 and TRBJ2-6; a possible D gene is TRBD2 (6 bases). CDR1 is SGDLS, CDR2 YYNGEE, per germline. Trimming shortened V by 0 bases and J by 2 bases, and 12 bases separated the two germline ends. The CDR3 is 17 amino acids. The CDR3 loop is CASSVGGGKAGANVLTF. The CDR3 region has the DNA TGTGCCAGCAGCGTAGGTGGGGGGAAGGCTGGGGCCAACGTCCTGACTTTC.

The chain is built from TRBV10-3 and TRBJ2-3; 13 bases agree with TRBD2. Germline CDR1 ENHRY, CDR2 SYGVKD. The CDR3 totals 18 residues. With V trimmed by 3 bases and J by 0 bases, 6 bases remained unmatched. CDR3 in amino acids: CAISDGTSGNPSTDTQYF. CDR3 coding DNA: TGTGCCATCAGTGATGGGACTAGCGGGAACCCTAGCACAGATACGCAGTATTTT.

In DNA form, the CDR3 reads TGTGCCAGCAGCTTAGGAGATTCTGGGCGGGACTACAATGAGCAGTTCTTC. Amino acids: CASSLGDSGRDYNEQFF. This sequence joins TRBV7-9 and TRBJ2-1; a weak D match, TRBD2 (6 bases). Germline CDR1 is SEHNR and CDR2 is FQNEAQ (reference sequence). Trimming shortened V by 1 base and J by 3 bases, and 16 bases separated the two germline ends. This CDR3 region has 17 residues.

The gene calls are TRBV5-1 and TRBJ1-3; a weak D match, TRBD1 (5 bases). There are 15 residues in the CDR3. The V and J ends lost 4 bases and 0 bases respectively, with 11 bases between them. Germline values: CDR1 SGHRS, CDR2 YFSETQ. CDR3 sequence (DNA): TGCGCCAGCAGCCCGGGACGGTTCTCTGGAAACACCATATATTTT. Translation gives CASSPGRFSGNTIYF.